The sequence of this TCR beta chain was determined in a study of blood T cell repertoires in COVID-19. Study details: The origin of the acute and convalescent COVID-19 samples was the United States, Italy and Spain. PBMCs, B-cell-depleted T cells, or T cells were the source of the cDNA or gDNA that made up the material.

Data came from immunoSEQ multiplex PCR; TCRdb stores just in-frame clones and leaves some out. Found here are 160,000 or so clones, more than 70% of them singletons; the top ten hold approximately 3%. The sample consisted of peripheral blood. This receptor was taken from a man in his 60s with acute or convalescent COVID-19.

CDR3 protein: CAIRETGAISYEQYF. In DNA form, the CDR3 reads TGTGCCATCAGGGAGACAGGGGCCATCTCCTACGAGCAGTACTTC. The chain has TRBV10-3 and TRBJ2-7, with 8 positions matching TRBD1. With V trimmed by 6 bases and J by 0 bases, 7 bases remained unmatched. The CDR3 spans 15 residues. The germline gives CDR1 ENHRY, CDR2 SYGVKD.